This TCR beta chain stems from a study of blood T cell repertoires in COVID-19. Germline V gene data show CDR1 as SNHLY and CDR2 as FYNNEI. CDR3 length: 11 residues. The V gene end was trimmed by 10 bases and the J gene end by 5 bases; junction bases not matched to a gene: 1. Assay: immunoSEQ multiplex PCR; the TCRdb copy retains only in-frame clones and omits some. The sample shows some 200,000 clones, approximately 89% of them seen only once. This TCR derives from a woman between 18 and 29 years old who had recovered from COVID-19. The chain carries TRBV2 and TRBJ2-5, with 10 positions matching TRBD1. Sequenced material: PBMCs or T cells enriched from blood (not recorded which). CDR3 bases: TGTGCCACGACAGGGGGCGAGACCCAGTACTTC. Amino acids: CATTGGETQYF. Based on the CDR3 plus reference TRBV2 and TRBJ2-5, the full variable domain is EPEVTQTPSHQVTQMGQEVILRCVPISNHLYFYWYRQILGQKVEFLVSFYNNEISEKSEIFDDQFSVERPDGSNFTLKIRSTKLEDSAMYFCATTGGETQYFGPGTRLLVL.